Shown below are 2 T cell receptor beta chains from a single sample sequenced in a study of radiation and T cells in renal cell carcinoma. Method: immunoSEQ multiplex PCR; TCRdb's copy keeps in-frame clones and lacks some. This repertoire shows 19,000 or so clones, 55% to 65% found once; its top ten account for approximately 13%. Treatment here: 15 Gy SBRT to primary tumor, nephrectomy 4 weeks later. Sequenced material: tumor tissue, taken from a patient whose treatment included radiotherapy and nephrectomy. All receptors come from an older woman with renal cell carcinoma.

The V and J genes are TRBV5-6 and TRBJ2-5, with unresolved D. Trimming removed 1 base at V and 4 bases at J, with 11 bases between. The CDR3 contains 14 residues. CDR1 is SGHDT, CDR2 YYEEEE, per germline. In DNA, the CDR3 is TGTGCCAGCAGCTTGTGGTATGCCCCAGAGACCCAGTACTTC. It is translated as CASSLWYAPETQYF.

In the case of this clone: Other DNA sequences from this sample encode an identical CDR3 as well. This rearrangement joins TRBV7-9 to TRBJ1-1; D is undetermined. V was pared by 6 bases and J by 0 bases, with 11 bases between. CDR1 and CDR2 from the germline V gene are SEHNR and FQNEAQ (reference sequence). CDR3 length equals 14 residues. The CDR3 sequence: CASSSQSMNTEAFF. In nucleotides, the CDR3 is TGTGCCAGCAGTTCACAGAGCATGAACACTGAAGCTTTCTTT.